The 23 T cell receptor beta chains below come from one sample, sequenced in a study of cytomegalovirus exposure and HLA in healthy donors. Some clones are missing from TCRdb's copy, which holds only in-frame ones; the method was immunoSEQ multiplex PCR. This table holds more than 110,000 clones, approximately 87% found once. The sequencing input was PBMCs. These receptors were obtained from a man younger than 35 in good health and CMV-seronegative.

This chain connects TRBV5-1 to TRBJ1-1; 8 nucleotides line up with TRBD1. The V gene's germline CDR1 is SGHRS and CDR2 YFSETQ. The CDR3 has 14 residues. After removal of 5 bases from V and 5 bases from J, the junction contained 8 bases not matched to a gene. The CDR3 sequence is CASSTQGAKTEAFF. The CDR3 nucleotides read TGCGCCAGCAGTACTCAGGGGGCGAAAACTGAAGCTTTCTTT.

The genes are TRBV7-9 and TRBJ1-2; no firm D call. Germline loops: CDR1 SEHNR, CDR2 FQNEAQ (reference sequence). The V gene lost 5 bases and the J gene lost 3 bases, with 19 bases spanning the gap. This CDR3 contains 16 residues. The CDR3 region has the DNA TGTGCCAGCAGCAACGCCCACGGAACGGAGGACTATGGCTACACCTTC. It is translated as CASSNAHGTEDYGYTF.

This chain connects TRBV15 to TRBJ2-5; 10 nucleotides match TRBD2. This CDR3 comprises 15 residues. In germline, CDR1 is LNHNV, CDR2 YYDKDF (reference sequence). After removal of 0 bases from V and 5 bases from J, the junction contained 3 bases not matched to a gene. CDR3 DNA sequence: TGTGCCACCAGCAGAGAAGCGGGAGGGGGGGAGACCCAGTACTTC. Its translation: CATSREAGGGETQYF.

This clone was detected a few times. The gene calls are TRBV7-9 and TRBJ1-6; D uncertain. Germline V CDR1 and CDR2: SEHNR, FQNEAQ (reference sequence). This CDR3 region has 11 residues. Between the trimmed V and J ends, which lost 5 bases and 14 bases, there was a span of 10 bases. The CDR3 bases are TGTGCCAGCAGCGCCCCAGGTACCCTCCACTTT. Translation: CASSAPGTLHF.

This rearrangement joins TRBV16 to TRBJ1-2, with a weak D call TRBD1 (5 bases). The CDR3 has 14 amino acids. V lost 3 bases and J 3 bases, leaving 11 bases between the germline ends. The V gene's germline CDR1 is KGHSY and CDR2 FQNENV. For the CDR3, the DNA is TGTGCCAGCAGCCACCGGGGGGTTGACTATGGCTACACCTTC. Its translation: CASSHRGVDYGYTF. The full variable domain, completed using reference TRBV16 and TRBJ1-2, is GEEVAQTPKHLVRGEGQKAKLYCAPIKGHSYVFWYQQVLKNEFKFLISFQNENVFDETGMPKERFSAKCLPNSPCSLEIQATKLEDSAVYFCASSHRGVDYGYTFGSGTRLTVV.

V usage is TRBV27 and J usage is TRBJ2-7; 7 positions agree with TRBD1. The CDR3 spans 15 residues. In germline, CDR1 is MNHEY, CDR2 SMNVEV (reference sequence). The V segment lost 5 bases and the J segment 6 bases; nucleotides outside the gene matches: 13. Here the CDR3 DNA reads TGTGCCAGCAGTCCCCCCACAGGGGTAGGGAGCGAGCAGTACTTC. Translating it yields CASSPPTGVGSEQYF.

This rearrangement joins TRBV18 to TRBJ1-5; tentative D call: TRBD1 (5 bases). Germline loops: CDR1 KGHSH, CDR2 LQKENI. The CDR3 is made up of 13 amino acids. The germline V and J ends were trimmed by 5 bases and 7 bases, with 12 bases remaining between them. CDR3 coding DNA: TGTGCCAGCTCATCAGGGCTAGAACAGCCCCAGCATTTT. It codes for CASSSGLEQPQHF. Full variable domain (outside the CDR3, taken from reference TRBV18 and TRBJ1-5): NAGVMQNPRHLVRRRGQEARLRCSPMKGHSHVYWYRQLPEEGLKFMVYLQKENIIDESGMPKERFSAEFPKEGPSILRIQQVVRGDSAAYFCASSSGLEQPQHFGDGTRLSIL.

The genes are TRBV6-5 and TRBJ2-2, with D tentatively TRBD2 (5 bases). This CDR3 has 15 amino acids. Germline lookup yields CDR1 MNHEY and CDR2 SVGAGI. The V end lost 5 bases, the J end lost 2 bases, and 12 bases lay between the germline ends. CDR3 region: CASSAGQANTGELFF. The CDR3 nucleotides read TGTGCCAGCAGTGCGGGCCAGGCCAACACCGGGGAGCTGTTTTTT.

V is TRBV5-1 and J is TRBJ2-1; 10 bases match TRBD2. The germline gives CDR1 SGHRS, CDR2 YFSETQ. The CDR3 contains 16 residues. Germline trimming cut 4 bases from V and 9 bases from J; bases unmatched to any gene: 13. CDR3 DNA: TGCGCCAGCAGCGGGCCATCTAGCGGGGGTATCTCTGAGCAGTTCTTC. As protein: CASSGPSSGGISEQFF.

This chain joins TRBV29-1 and TRBJ1-2; 8 bases match TRBD1. The CDR3 totals 13 residues. Germline CDR1 is SQVTM and CDR2 is ANQGSEA. V was clipped by 7 bases and J by 9 bases; unmatched bases: 13. CDR3 nucleotides: TGCAGCGCTGACAGGGGAAATATGGATAGCTACACCTTC. It is translated as CSADRGNMDSYTF.

The gene calls are TRBV28 and TRBJ1-2; weak D call: TRBD1 (6 bases). From germline, CDR1 is MDHEN and CDR2 SYDVKM. V dropped 6 bases and J dropped 4 bases, with 15 bases sitting between them. The CDR3 is 14 residues long. The CDR3 sequence is CASSGTGWAYGYTF. In nucleotides, the CDR3 is TGTGCCAGCAGCGGTACAGGGTGGGCCTATGGCTACACCTTC.

The chain uses TRBV11-2 and TRBJ2-7, with 12 bases identical to TRBD2. There are 16 residues in the CDR3. After removal of 5 bases from V and 2 bases from J, the junction contained 7 bases not matched to a gene. In germline, CDR1 is SGHAT, CDR2 FQNNGV. In DNA, the CDR3 is TGTGCCAGCAGCACCCGGACTAGCGGGACTCCCTACGAGCAGTACTTC. This encodes CASSTRTSGTPYEQYF.

The chain joins TRBV28 to TRBJ2-5, with 9 nucleotides matching TRBD2. The ends lost 7 bases at V and 5 bases at J; junction bases unmatched: 8. The CDR3 loop spans 14 amino acids. From germline, CDR1 is MDHEN and CDR2 SYDVKM. The CDR3 nucleotides are TGTGCCAGCACTCTCCTGCGGGGGGGGGAGACCCAGTACTTC. Protein: CASTLLRGGETQYF.

The chain recombines TRBV18 with TRBJ1-1; D might be TRBD1 (6 bases). The CDR3 covers 12 residues. Germline V gene sequence: CDR1 KGHSH, CDR2 LQKENI. Trimming took 6 bases from V and 8 from J, leaving 13 bases between them. This CDR3 reads CASSSRTDEAFF. The CDR3, as DNA: TGTGCCAGCTCCTCTCGGACAGACGAAGCTTTCTTT.

This clone was detected once. This chain uses TRBV6-5 with TRBJ1-1, with D possibly matching TRBD1 (6 bases). Per the germline V gene, CDR1 is MNHEY and CDR2 is SVGAGI. The germline V and J ends were trimmed by 0 bases and 0 bases, with 11 bases remaining between them. This CDR3 has 16 amino acids. CDR3 amino acids: CASSYSMGHLNTEAFF. The CDR3 DNA follows: TGTGCCAGCAGTTACTCGATGGGACACTTGAACACTGAAGCTTTCTTT.

The chain has TRBV2 and TRBJ1-1; TRBD1 might be the D (6 bases). The V end lost 4 bases, the J end lost 4 bases, and 13 bases lay between the germline ends. Germline V gene sequence: CDR1 SNHLY, CDR2 FYNNEI. The CDR3 is 14 residues long. The CDR3, as DNA: TGTGCCAGCAGTGTTCAGGGGATTTCCACTGAAGCTTTCTTT. Its translation: CASSVQGISTEAFF. The variable domain in full, with the rest retrieved from reference TRBV2 and TRBJ1-1, is EPEVTQTPSHQVTQMGQEVILRCVPISNHLYFYWYRQILGQKVEFLVSFYNNEISEKSEIFDDQFSVERPDGSNFTLKIRSTKLEDSAMYFCASSVQGISTEAFFGQGTRLTVV.

CDR3 coding DNA: TGTGCCACCAGCAGACCTAGCTCGACAGGGACCGGGGAGCTGTTTTTT. As protein: CATSRPSSTGTGELFF. The chain combines TRBV15 with TRBJ2-2; 7 bases line up with TRBD1. With V trimmed by 2 bases and J by 5 bases, 8 bases remained unmatched. This CDR3 comprises 16 residues. Germline V gives CDR1 LNHNV, CDR2 YYDKDF (reference sequence). Supplemented by reference TRBV15 and TRBJ2-2, the full variable domain reads DAMVIQNPRYQVTQFGKPVTLSCSQTLNHNVMYWYQQKSSQAPKLLFHYYDKDFNNEADTPDNFQSRRPNTSFCFLDIRSPGLGDTAMYLCATSRPSSTGTGELFFGEGSRLTVL.

The gene calls are TRBV29-1 and TRBJ2-5, with a weak D call TRBD2 (6 bases). The CDR3 totals 17 residues. Germline values: CDR1 SQVTM, CDR2 ANQGSEA. V lost 1 base and J 4 bases, leaving 22 bases between the germline ends. The CDR3 sequence is CSVEARKNPRGGETQYF. The CDR3 DNA reads as TGCAGCGTTGAAGCGAGGAAAAACCCGAGGGGAGGAGAGACCCAGTACTTC.

The rearrangement joins TRBV6-6 to TRBJ2-7, with D tentatively TRBD1 (5 bases). V lost 0 bases to trimming and J lost 2 bases, with 5 bases between them. The CDR3 is 13 amino acids. The V gene's germline CDR1 is MNHNY and CDR2 SVGAGI (reference sequence). The CDR3: CASSYSDTYEQYF. For the CDR3, the DNA is TGTGCCAGCAGTTACTCGGACACCTACGAGCAGTACTTC.

The chain employs TRBV28 and TRBJ2-2; TRBD1 matches at 8 bases. Germline V lookup: CDR1 MDHEN, CDR2 SYDVKM. There are 16 residues in the CDR3. Trimming removed 3 bases from V and 2 bases from J; junction bases left unmatched: 5. CDR3 sequence (DNA): TGTGCCAGCAGTTTTGTGGGGACAGGTAACACCGGGGAGCTGTTTTTT. Its translation: CASSFVGTGNTGELFF.

The CDR3: CASSQGEGLAGSGELFF. The CDR3, as DNA: TGCGCCAGCAGCCAAGGAGAGGGCCTAGCGGGATCCGGGGAGCTGTTTTTT. The rearrangement uses TRBV4-3 and TRBJ2-2; 9 bases fit TRBD2. The CDR3 runs 17 residues. Germline V gives CDR1 LGHNA, CDR2 YSLEER. Trimming at V came to 1 base and at J to 6 bases, leaving 9 bases not matched to a gene.

V usage is TRBV6-5 and J usage is TRBJ1-1; the D gene is possibly TRBD1 (5 bases). Trimming removed 5 bases from V and 5 bases from J, with 15 bases in between. The length of the CDR3 is 14 residues. CDR1 is MNHEY, CDR2 SVGAGI, per germline. CDR3 sequence reads: CASSPPAGWTEAFF. In nucleotides, the CDR3 is TGTGCCAGCAGTCCACCGGCAGGGTGGACTGAAGCTTTCTTT.

V usage is TRBV2 and J usage is TRBJ2-7; 8 bases align to TRBD1. The V gene's germline CDR1 is SNHLY and CDR2 FYNNEI. The CDR3 sequence is 15 residues long. V was clipped by 7 bases and J by 3 bases; unmatched bases: 11. In DNA form, the CDR3 reads TGTGCCAGCATTACAACTCCAGGGGGCTACTACGAGCAGTACTTC. Its protein product is CASITTPGGYYEQYF.